This record covers a single TCR beta chain. Method: immunoSEQ multiplex PCR; TCRdb's copy keeps in-frame clones and lacks some. Of approximately 400,000 clones listed, approximately 87% are singletons. This sample was included in a study of blood T cell repertoires in COVID-19. Germline V lookup: CDR1 KGHSH, CDR2 LQKENI. V dropped 6 bases and J dropped 7; count of bases not matched to a gene: 11. The CDR3 spans 15 residues. This chain uses TRBV18 with TRBJ1-4; 7 positions match TRBD1. This sequence was found in a man aged 25 to 40 who had recovered from COVID-19. The material sequenced was PBMCs or T cells enriched from blood (not recorded which). The CDR3 DNA sequence: TGTGCCAGCTCGTCGAACCGGGACAGCCTTGAAAAACTGTTTTTT. This encodes CASSSNRDSLEKLFF.